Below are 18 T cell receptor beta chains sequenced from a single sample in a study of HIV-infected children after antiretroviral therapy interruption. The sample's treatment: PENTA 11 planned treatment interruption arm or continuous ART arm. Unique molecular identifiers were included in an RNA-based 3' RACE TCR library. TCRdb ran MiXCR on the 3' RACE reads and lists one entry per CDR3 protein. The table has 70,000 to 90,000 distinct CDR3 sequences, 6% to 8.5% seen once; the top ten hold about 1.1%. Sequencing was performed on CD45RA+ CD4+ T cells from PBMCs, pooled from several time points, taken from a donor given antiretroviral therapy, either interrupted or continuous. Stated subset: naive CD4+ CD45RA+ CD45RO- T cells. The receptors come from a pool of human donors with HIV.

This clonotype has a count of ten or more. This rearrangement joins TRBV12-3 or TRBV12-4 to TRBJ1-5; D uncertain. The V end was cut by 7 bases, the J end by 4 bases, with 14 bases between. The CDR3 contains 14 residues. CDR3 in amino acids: CASTLRESNQPQHF. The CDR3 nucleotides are TGTGCCAGCACCCTACGTGAATCTAATCAGCCCCAGCATTTT.

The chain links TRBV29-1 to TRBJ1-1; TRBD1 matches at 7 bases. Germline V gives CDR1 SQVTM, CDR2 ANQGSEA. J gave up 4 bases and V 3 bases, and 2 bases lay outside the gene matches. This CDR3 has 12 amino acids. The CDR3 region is CSVDRGSTEAFF. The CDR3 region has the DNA TGCAGCGTTGACAGGGGGAGCACTGAAGCTTTCTTT.

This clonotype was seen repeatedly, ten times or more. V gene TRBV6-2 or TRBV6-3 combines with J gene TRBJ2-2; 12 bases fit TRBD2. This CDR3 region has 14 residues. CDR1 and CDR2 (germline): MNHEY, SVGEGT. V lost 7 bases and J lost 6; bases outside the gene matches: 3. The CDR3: CASIASGGAGELFF. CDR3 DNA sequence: TGTGCCAGCATCGCTAGCGGGGGGGCCGGGGAGCTGTTTTTT.

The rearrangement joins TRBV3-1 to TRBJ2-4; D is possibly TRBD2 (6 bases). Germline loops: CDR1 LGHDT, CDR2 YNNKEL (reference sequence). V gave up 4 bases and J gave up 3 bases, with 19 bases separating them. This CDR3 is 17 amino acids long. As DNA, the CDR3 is TGTGCCAGCAGCCCCCACGAATCGGGTAGCGGCAAAAACATTCAGTACTTC. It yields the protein CASSPHESGSGKNIQYF.

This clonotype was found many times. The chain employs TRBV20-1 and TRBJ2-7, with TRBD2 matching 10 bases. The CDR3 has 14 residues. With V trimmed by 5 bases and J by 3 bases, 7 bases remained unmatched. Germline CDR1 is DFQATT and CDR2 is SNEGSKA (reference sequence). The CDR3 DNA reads TGCAGTGCTTCACTAGCGGGGACGATCTACGAGCAGTACTTC. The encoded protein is CSASLAGTIYEQYF.

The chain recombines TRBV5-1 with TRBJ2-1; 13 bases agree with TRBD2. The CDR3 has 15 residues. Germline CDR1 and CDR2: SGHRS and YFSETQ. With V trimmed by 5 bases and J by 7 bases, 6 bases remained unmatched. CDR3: CASSFGLAGVNEQFF. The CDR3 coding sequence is TGCGCCAGCAGTTTTGGACTAGCGGGGGTAAATGAGCAGTTCTTC.

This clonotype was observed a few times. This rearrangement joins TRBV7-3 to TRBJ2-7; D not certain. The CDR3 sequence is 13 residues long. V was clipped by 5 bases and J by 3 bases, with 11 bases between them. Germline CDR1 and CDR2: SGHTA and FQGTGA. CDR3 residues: CASSRPPLYEQYF. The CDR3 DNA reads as TGTGCCAGCAGCCGACCCCCCCTCTACGAGCAGTACTTC.

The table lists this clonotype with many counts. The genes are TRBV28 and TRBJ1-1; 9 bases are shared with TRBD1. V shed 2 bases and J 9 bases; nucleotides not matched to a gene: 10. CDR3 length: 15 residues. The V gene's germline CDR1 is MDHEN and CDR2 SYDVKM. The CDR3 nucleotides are TGTGCCAGCAGTTTACCTACGACAGGGGGGGGGAAAGCTTTCTTT. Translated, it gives CASSLPTTGGGKAFF. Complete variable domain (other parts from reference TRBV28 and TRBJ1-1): DVKVTQSSRYLVKRTGEKVFLECVQDMDHENMFWYRQDPGLGLRLIYFSYDVKMKEKGDIPEGYSVSREKKERFSLILESASTNQTSMYLCASSLPTTGGGKAFFGQGTRLTVV.

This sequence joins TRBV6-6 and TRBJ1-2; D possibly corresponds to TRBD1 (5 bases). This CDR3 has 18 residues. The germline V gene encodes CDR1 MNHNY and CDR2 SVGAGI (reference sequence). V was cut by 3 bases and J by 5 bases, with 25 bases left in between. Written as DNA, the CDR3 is TGTGCCAGCAGTTATGTCCAGGGAGGATCGGTAGGAAAGTATGGCTACACCTTC. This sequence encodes CASSYVQGGSVGKYGYTF.

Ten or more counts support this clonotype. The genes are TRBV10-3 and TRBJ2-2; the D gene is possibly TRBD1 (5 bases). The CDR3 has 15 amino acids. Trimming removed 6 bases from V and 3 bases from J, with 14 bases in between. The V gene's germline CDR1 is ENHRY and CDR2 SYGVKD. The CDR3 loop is CAISAGLTDTGELFF. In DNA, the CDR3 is TGTGCCATCAGCGCAGGGTTGACGGACACCGGGGAGCTGTTTTTT.

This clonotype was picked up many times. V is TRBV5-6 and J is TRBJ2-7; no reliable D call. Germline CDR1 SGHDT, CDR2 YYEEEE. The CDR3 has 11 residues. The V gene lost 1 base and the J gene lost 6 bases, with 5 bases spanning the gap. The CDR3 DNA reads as TGTGCCAGCAGCTTGTTCCTCGAGCAGTACTTC. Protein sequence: CASSLFLEQYF.

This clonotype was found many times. CDR3 in DNA: TGCGCCAGCAATCAGGACCATACTAAAGACAGGGCGTCTCACACAGATACGCAGTATTTT. It codes for CASNQDHTKDRASHTDTQYF. The chain has TRBV23-1 and TRBJ2-3; TRBD1 aligns across 7 bases. TRBV23-1 is assigned to the ORF class and has an uncertain function. The CDR3 spans 20 residues. J lost 2 bases, V lost 7 bases, and 24 bases had no gene match.

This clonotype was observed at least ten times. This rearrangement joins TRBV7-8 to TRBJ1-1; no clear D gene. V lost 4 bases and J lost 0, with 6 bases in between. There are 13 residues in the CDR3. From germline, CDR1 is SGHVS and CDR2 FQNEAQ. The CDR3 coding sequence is TGTGCCAGCAGCTCCCAACTGAACACTGAAGCTTTCTTT. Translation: CASSSQLNTEAFF.

CDR3 DNA: TGCGCCAGCAGTCGGGACAGAAGCTCTGGAAACACCATATATTTT. Translated: CASSRDRSSGNTIYF. The chain couples TRBV10-1 to TRBJ1-3; 7 nucleotides match TRBD1. V lost 5 bases to trimming and J lost 0 bases; unmatched junction nucleotides: 4. Germline loops: CDR1 WNHNN, CDR2 SYGVQD (reference sequence). CDR3 length: 15 amino acids.

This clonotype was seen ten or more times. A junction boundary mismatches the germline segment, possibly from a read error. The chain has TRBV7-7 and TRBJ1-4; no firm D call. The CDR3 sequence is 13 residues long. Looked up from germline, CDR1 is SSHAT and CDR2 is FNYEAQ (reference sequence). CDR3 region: CASSFNPGEKLFF. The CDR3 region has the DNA TGTGCTAGCAGCTTTAACCCAGGTGAAAAACTGTTTTTT.

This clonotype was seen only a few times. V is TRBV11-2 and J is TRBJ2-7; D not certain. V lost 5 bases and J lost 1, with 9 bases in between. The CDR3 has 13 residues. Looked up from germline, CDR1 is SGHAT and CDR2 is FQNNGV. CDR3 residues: CASSLDTSYEQYF. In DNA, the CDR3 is TGTGCCAGCAGCCTCGACACTTCCTACGAGCAGTACTTC.

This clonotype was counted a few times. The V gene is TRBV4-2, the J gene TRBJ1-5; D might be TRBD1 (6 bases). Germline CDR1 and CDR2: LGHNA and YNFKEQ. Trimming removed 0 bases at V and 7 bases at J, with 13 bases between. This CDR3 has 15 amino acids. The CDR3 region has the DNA TGTGCCAGCAGCCAAGATGGCCGGGGGGCCCAGCCCCAGCATTTT. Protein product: CASSQDGRGAQPQHF.

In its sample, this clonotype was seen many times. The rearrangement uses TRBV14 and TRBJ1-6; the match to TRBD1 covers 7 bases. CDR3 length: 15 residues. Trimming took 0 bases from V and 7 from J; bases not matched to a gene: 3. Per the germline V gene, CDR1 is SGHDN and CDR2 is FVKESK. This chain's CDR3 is CASSQDGTDNSPLHF. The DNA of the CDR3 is TGTGCCAGCAGCCAAGATGGGACAGACAATTCACCCCTCCACTTT.